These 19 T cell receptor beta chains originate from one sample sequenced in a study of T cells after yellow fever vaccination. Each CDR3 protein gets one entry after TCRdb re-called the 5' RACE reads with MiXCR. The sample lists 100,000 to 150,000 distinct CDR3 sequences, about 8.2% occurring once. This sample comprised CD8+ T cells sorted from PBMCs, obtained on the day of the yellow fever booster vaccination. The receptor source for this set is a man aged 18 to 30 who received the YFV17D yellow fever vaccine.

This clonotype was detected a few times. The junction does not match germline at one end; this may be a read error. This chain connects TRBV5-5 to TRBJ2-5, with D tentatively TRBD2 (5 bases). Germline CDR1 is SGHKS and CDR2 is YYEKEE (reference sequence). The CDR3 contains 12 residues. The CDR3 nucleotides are TGCCTTTCTGGAAGGGAGTATGAGACCCAGTACTTC. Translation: CLSGREYETQYF.

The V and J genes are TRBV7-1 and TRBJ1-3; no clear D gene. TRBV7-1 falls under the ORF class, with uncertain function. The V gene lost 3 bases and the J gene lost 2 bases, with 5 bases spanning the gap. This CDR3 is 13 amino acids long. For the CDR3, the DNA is TGTGCCAGCAGCTCGCCTCCTGGAAACACCATATATTTT. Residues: CASSSPPGNTIYF.

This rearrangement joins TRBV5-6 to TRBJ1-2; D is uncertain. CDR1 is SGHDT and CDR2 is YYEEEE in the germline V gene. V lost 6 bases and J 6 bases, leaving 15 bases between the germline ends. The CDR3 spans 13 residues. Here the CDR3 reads CASKVQEHDGYTF. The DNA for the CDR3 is TGTGCCAGCAAGGTTCAGGAACACGATGGCTACACCTTC.

CDR3 coding DNA: TGCAGCGCCCCGACAGGGATGATGGATGGCTACACCTTC. Its translation: CSAPTGMMDGYTF. The genes are TRBV29-1 and TRBJ1-2; TRBD1 matches at 7 bases. With V trimmed by 7 bases and J by 6 bases, 11 bases remained unmatched. This CDR3 is 13 amino acids long. CDR1 and CDR2 from the germline V gene are SQVTM and ANQGSEA.

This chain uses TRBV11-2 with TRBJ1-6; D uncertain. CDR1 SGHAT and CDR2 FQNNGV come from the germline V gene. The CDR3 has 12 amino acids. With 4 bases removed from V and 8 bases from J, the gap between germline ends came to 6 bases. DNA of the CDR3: TGTGCCAGCAGCTCCTGGGATTCACCCCTCCACTTT. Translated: CASSSWDSPLHF.

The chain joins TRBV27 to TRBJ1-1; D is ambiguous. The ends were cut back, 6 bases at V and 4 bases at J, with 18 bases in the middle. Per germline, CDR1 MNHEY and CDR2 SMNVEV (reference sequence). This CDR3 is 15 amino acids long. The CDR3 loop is CASSIGRISGTEAFF. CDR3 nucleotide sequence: TGTGCCAGCAGCATAGGACGGATCTCGGGCACTGAAGCTTTCTTT.

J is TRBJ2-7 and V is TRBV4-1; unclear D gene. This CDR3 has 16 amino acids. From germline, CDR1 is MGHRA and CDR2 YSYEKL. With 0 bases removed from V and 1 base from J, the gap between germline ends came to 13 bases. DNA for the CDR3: TGCGCCAGCAGCCAAGATCCCAGTTCCGGGTCCTACGAGCAGTACTTC. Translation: CASSQDPSSGSYEQYF.

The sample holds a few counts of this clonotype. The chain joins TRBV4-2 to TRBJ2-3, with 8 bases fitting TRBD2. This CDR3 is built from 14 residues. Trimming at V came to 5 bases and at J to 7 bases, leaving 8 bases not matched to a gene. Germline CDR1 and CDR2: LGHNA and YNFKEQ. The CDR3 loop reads CASSLWTSSNTQYF. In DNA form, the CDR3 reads TGTGCCAGCAGCTTGTGGACTAGCTCGAATACGCAGTATTTT.

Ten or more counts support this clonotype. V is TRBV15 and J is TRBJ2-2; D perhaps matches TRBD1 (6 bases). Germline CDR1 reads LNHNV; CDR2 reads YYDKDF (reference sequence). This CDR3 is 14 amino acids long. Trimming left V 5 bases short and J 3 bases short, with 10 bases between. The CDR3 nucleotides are TGTGCCACCAGCCCTGGGGGCCACACCGGGGAGCTGTTTTTT. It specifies CATSPGGHTGELFF.

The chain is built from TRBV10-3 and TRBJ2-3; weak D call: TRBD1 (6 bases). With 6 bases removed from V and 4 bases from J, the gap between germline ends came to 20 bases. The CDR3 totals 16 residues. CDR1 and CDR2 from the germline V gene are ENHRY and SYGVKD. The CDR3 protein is CAIRGRAQGFSDTQYF. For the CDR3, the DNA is TGTGCCATCAGGGGCCGAGCCCAGGGGTTTTCAGATACGCAGTATTTT.

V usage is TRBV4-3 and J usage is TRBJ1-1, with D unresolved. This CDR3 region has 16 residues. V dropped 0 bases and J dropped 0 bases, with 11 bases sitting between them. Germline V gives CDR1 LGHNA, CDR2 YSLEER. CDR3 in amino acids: CASSQDSGYMNTEAFF. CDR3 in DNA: TGCGCCAGCAGCCAAGACTCCGGTTACATGAACACTGAAGCTTTCTTT.

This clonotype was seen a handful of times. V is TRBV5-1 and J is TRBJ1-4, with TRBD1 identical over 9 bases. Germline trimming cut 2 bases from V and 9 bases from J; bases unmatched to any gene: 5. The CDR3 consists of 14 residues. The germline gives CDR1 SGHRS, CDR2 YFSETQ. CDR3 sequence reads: CASSLTGGWQKLFF. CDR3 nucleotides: TGCGCCAGCAGCTTAACAGGGGGCTGGCAAAAACTGTTTTTT.

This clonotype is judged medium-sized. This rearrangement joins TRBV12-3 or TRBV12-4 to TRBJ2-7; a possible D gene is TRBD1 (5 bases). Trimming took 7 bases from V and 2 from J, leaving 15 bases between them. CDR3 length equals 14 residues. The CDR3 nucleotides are TGTGCCAGCACAGGCAGAAGGGGCGCCTACGAGCAGTACTTC. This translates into CASTGRRGAYEQYF.

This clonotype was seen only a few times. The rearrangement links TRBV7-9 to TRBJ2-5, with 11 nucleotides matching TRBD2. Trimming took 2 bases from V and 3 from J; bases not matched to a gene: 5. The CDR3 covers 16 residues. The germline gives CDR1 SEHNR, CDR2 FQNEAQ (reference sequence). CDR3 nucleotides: TGTGCCAGCAGCTTAACGACTAGCGGGAAGGAAGAGACCCAGTACTTC. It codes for CASSLTTSGKEETQYF.

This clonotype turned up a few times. CDR3 residues: CASRQGQGLFQPQHF. The CDR3 DNA sequence: TGTGCCAGCAGGCAAGGACAAGGCTTATTTCAGCCCCAGCATTTT. J is TRBJ1-5 and V is TRBV28; maybe TRBD1 (5 bases). Germline assignment: CDR1 MDHEN and CDR2 SYDVKM. The CDR3 spans 15 residues. The V end was cut by 6 bases, the J end by 6 bases, with 18 bases between.

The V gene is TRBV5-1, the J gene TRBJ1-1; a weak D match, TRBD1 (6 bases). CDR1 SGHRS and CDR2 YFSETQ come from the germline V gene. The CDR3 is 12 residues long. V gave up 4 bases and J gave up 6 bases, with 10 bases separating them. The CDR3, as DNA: TGCGCCAGCAGCGCACAGGGAGCTGAAGCTTTCTTT. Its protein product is CASSAQGAEAFF. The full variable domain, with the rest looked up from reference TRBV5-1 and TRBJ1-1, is KAGVTQTPRYLIKTRGQQVTLSCSPISGHRSVSWYQQTPGQGLQFLFEYFSETQRNKGNFPGRFSGRQFSNSRSEMNVSTLELGDSALYLCASSAQGAEAFFGQGTRLTVV.

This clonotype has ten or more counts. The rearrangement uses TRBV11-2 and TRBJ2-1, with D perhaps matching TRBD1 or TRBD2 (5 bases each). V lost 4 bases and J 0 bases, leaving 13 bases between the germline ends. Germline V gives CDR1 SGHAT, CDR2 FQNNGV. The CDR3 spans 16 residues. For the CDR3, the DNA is TGTGCCAGCAGCTCAACCCGGGACGCCTCCTACAATGAGCAGTTCTTC. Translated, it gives CASSSTRDASYNEQFF.

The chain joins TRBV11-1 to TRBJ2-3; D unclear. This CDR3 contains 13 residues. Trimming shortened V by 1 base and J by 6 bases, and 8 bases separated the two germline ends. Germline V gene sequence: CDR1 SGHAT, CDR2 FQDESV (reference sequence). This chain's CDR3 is CASSLGAKDTQYF. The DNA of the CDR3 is TGTGCCAGCAGCTTAGGGGCAAAGGATACGCAGTATTTT.

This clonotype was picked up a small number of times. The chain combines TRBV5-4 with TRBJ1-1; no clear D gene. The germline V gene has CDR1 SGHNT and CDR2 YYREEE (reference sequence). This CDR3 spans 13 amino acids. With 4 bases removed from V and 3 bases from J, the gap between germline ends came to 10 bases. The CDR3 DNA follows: TGTGCCAGCAGCCCCGAAAGGGACACTGAAGCTTTCTTT. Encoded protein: CASSPERDTEAFF.